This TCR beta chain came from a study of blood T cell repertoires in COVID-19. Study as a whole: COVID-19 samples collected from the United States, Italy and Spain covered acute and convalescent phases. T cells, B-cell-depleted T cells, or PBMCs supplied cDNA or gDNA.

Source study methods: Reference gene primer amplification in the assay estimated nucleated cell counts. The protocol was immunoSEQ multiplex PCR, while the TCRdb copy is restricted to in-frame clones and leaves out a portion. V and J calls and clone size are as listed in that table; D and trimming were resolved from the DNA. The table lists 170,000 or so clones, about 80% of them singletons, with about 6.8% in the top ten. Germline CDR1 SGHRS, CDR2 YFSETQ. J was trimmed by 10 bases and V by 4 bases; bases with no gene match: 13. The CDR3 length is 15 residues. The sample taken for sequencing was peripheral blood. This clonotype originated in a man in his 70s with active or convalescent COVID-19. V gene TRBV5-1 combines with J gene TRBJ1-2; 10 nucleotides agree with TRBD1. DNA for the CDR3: TGCGCCAGCAGCGAGCCGACCGGGACAGGGGAAGCCTACACCTTC. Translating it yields CASSEPTGTGEAYTF.